These T cell receptor beta chains were read from a single sample in a study of blood T cell repertoires in COVID-19. Using immunoSEQ multiplex PCR, the repertoire was profiled, and TCRdb retains in-frame clones only, with some absent. The sample includes 200,000 to 250,000 clones, more than 80% of them seen just once. The sample consisted of peripheral blood. All receptors come from a man aged 30 to 39 with COVID-19, enrolled during active disease. The CDR3 runs from the conserved cysteine through the conserved F or W.

CDR3: CASTIPHRGNQPQHF; V: TRBV6-6; J: TRBJ1-5
CDR3: CASSRVLAGGHILTGYEQYF; V: TRBV19; J: TRBJ2-7
CDR3: CASSVRDRIGGYTF; V: TRBV5-4; J: TRBJ1-2
CDR3: CASSASPVAGVRNEQFF; V: TRBV6-4; J: TRBJ2-1
CDR3: CASSQGTGGPDTQYF; V: TRBV5-5; J: TRBJ2-3
CDR3: CASSLQEETQYF; V: TRBV11-1; J: TRBJ2-5
CDR3: CASSYGGMNTEAFF; V: TRBV6-2/TRBV6-3; J: TRBJ1-1
CDR3: CASSELGLGPLRVTGELFF; V: TRBV6-4; J: TRBJ2-2
CDR3: CASSAWDRSSYEQYF; V: TRBV5-1; J: TRBJ2-7
CDR3: CASRYNRGHTEAFF; V: TRBV11-1; J: TRBJ1-1
CDR3: CASSQVPAGGREQYF; V: TRBV4-3; J: TRBJ2-7
CDR3: CASSQGEQGRRSNQPQHF; V: TRBV3-1/TRBV3-2; J: TRBJ1-5
CDR3: CAISDRRGNTEAFF; V: TRBV10-3; J: TRBJ1-1
CDR3: CASSLVVVGLAKNIQYF; V: TRBV5-1; J: TRBJ2-4
CDR3: CASSLEATGVYGYTF; V: TRBV27; J: TRBJ1-2
CDR3: CASSLMGASRAYEQYF; V: TRBV11-2; J: TRBJ2-7
CDR3: CASSLEQASGEQYF; V: TRBV28; J: TRBJ2-7
CDR3: CASSITGFPEKLFF; V: TRBV19; J: TRBJ1-4
CDR3: CASSQEGGVYGGEAFF; V: TRBV4-2; J: TRBJ1-1
CDR3: CSVRRDINQPQHF; V: TRBV29-1; J: TRBJ1-5
CDR3: CASRMDRNYGYTF; V: TRBV2; J: TRBJ1-2
CDR3: CASSHDRGTEAFF; V: TRBV7-2; J: TRBJ1-1
CDR3: CASTAPGLSTDTQYF; V: TRBV5-4; J: TRBJ2-3
CDR3: CASSQDPGLYYNEQFF; V: TRBV4-2; J: TRBJ2-1
CDR3: CASSRWVTGEAFF; V: TRBV12-3/TRBV12-4; J: TRBJ1-1
CDR3: CAWRPRGLGAEAFF; V: TRBV30; J: TRBJ1-1
CDR3: CAWSAFPSGGETQYF; V: TRBV30; J: TRBJ2-5
CDR3: CASIWDYSNTEAFF; V: TRBV2; J: TRBJ1-1
CDR3: CAISDGEGYGYTF; V: TRBV10-3; J: TRBJ1-2
CDR3: CASSLNDAAGVYNEQFF; V: TRBV7-3; J: TRBJ2-1
CDR3: CASSDQGNTEAFF; V: TRBV7-3; J: TRBJ1-1
CDR3: CASSQDRETYGYTF; V: TRBV7-2; J: TRBJ1-2
CDR3: CASSQEPVPNYGYTF; V: TRBV4-3; J: TRBJ1-2
CDR3: CASSQPRQGSNEKLFF; V: TRBV23-1; J: TRBJ1-4
CDR3: CASSQSDRSYGYTF; V: TRBV16; J: TRBJ1-2
CDR3: CASSRYTRGRGYGYTF; V: TRBV4-1; J: TRBJ1-2
CDR3: CASRGTDPNSPLHF; V: TRBV5-1; J: TRBJ1-6
CDR3: CASSSDQTGDGNQPQHF; V: TRBV28; J: TRBJ1-5
CDR3: CASSYEGGSYEQYF; V: TRBV6-5; J: TRBJ2-7
CDR3: CASSFPLKSEQYF; V: TRBV7-9; J: TRBJ2-7
CDR3: CASSLSGSNNQPQHF; V: TRBV5-1; J: TRBJ1-5
CDR3: CASSLGAGAGDTQYF; V: TRBV4-3; J: TRBJ2-3
CDR3: CASSYLLAGGSYEQYF; V: TRBV6-2/TRBV6-3; J: TRBJ2-7
CDR3: CASSPLDRDDTEAFF; V: TRBV19; J: TRBJ1-1
CDR3: CASSERFYSNQPQHF; V: TRBV2; J: TRBJ1-5
CDR3: CASVFYPPGLGTYEQYF; V: TRBV27; J: TRBJ2-7
CDR3: CSVGGQGAREQYF; V: TRBV29-1; J: TRBJ2-7
CDR3: CATRSSGNTGELFF; V: TRBV7-3; J: TRBJ2-2
CDR3: CAIGTGGTPEAFF; V: TRBV10-3; J: TRBJ1-1
CDR3: CSASGGPNYGYTF; V: TRBV20-1; J: TRBJ1-2
CDR3: CATSSSGTGGNTIYF; V: TRBV15; J: TRBJ1-3
CDR3: CASRPGLAGNEQYF; V: TRBV27; J: TRBJ2-7
CDR3: CASSTPRQASYEQYF; V: TRBV6-2/TRBV6-3; J: TRBJ2-7
CDR3: CASIRSRSPYEQYF; V: TRBV28; J: TRBJ2-7